One sample yielded the 24 T cell receptor beta chains listed below, sequenced in a study of shared clonotypes between healthy human individuals. Sequencing was performed with immunoSEQ multiplex PCR; in TCRdb, only in-frame clones are kept and a portion is missing. The sample contains some 470,000 clones, 76% of which appear only once. The material sequenced was PBMCs. The origin of the receptors is a woman aged 40 to 50 in good health. Some clones in this sample may be carry-over from other donors' samples.

The CDR3 DNA sequence: TGTGCCAGCAGCCAGAGCAGGGCCAACTATGGCTACACCTTC. This translates into CASSQSRANYGYTF. The chain links TRBV14 to TRBJ1-2, with D perhaps matching TRBD1 (5 bases). The CDR3 is made up of 14 amino acids. Germline V gives CDR1 SGHDN, CDR2 FVKESK. V was shortened by 3 bases and J by 2 bases, with 10 bases between the two germline ends.

The chain recombines TRBV4-1 with TRBJ2-2, with D possibly matching TRBD1 (6 bases). The germline gives CDR1 MGHRA, CDR2 YSYEKL. The CDR3 has 15 amino acids. The V end lost 1 base, the J end lost 11 bases, and 17 bases lay between the germline ends. DNA for the CDR3: TGCGCCAGCAGCCAAGTGGCCAGGGGATCCGCTGAGCTGTTTTTT. This codes for CASSQVARGSAELFF.

The V call is TRBV6-4, the J call TRBJ2-1; 8 bases match TRBD1. J was trimmed by 6 bases and V by 2 bases; bases with no gene match: 3. The CDR3 has 14 amino acids. Germline values: CDR1 MRHNA, CDR2 SNTAGT. The CDR3 sequence: CASSDTTGGNEQFF. The CDR3 coding sequence is TGTGCCAGCAGTGACACCACAGGGGGCAATGAGCAGTTCTTC.

To note about this clone: A far bigger clonotype differs at one base, so this is likely a read error. Other DNA sequences in the same sample also yield this CDR3. The chain carries TRBV9 and TRBJ2-7, with D possibly being TRBD2 (6 bases). This CDR3 has 14 amino acids. Germline loops: CDR1 SGDLS, CDR2 YYNGEE. DNA for the CDR3: TGTGCCAGCAGCGCCGCTAGCGCCTCCTACGAACAGTACTTC. Translation gives CASSAASASYEQYF.

Turning to this clone: This likely traces to a read error, being one base from a far larger clone. The rearrangement links TRBV10-3 to TRBJ1-3; possibly TRBD1 for D (5 bases). The CDR3 has 14 residues. CDR1 is ENHRY and CDR2 is SYGVKD in the germline V gene. V gave up 4 bases and J gave up 1 base, with 8 bases separating them. The DNA for the CDR3 is TGTGCCATCAGTGGGGCAGGGTCTGGAAACACCATATATTTT. This gives the protein CAISGAGSGNTIYF.

This sequence joins TRBV5-1 and TRBJ1-1; TRBD1 is a possible D gene (6 bases). V lost 0 bases and J 4 bases, leaving 16 bases between the germline ends. Germline values: CDR1 SGHRS, CDR2 YFSETQ. The CDR3 loop spans 16 amino acids. CDR3 DNA sequence: TGCGCCAGCAGCTTGGGGCATGGACAGATGCTCACTGAAGCTTTCTTT. This translates into CASSLGHGQMLTEAFF. Full variable domain (remainder filled in from reference TRBV5-1 and TRBJ1-1): KAGVTQTPRYLIKTRGQQVTLSCSPISGHRSVSWYQQTPGQGLQFLFEYFSETQRNKGNFPGRFSGRQFSNSRSEMNVSTLELGDSALYLCASSLGHGQMLTEAFFGQGTRLTVV.

This clone was detected only once. V gene TRBV21-1 combines with J gene TRBJ1-1; the D call TRBD1 from the table was never checked on the DNA. TRBV21-1 represents a pseudogene. This CDR3 is built from 15 residues. The CDR3 loop is CASSKNRDRGAEAFF. As DNA, the CDR3 is TGTGCCAGCAGCAAGAACCGGGACAGGGGGGCTGAAGCTTTCTTT.

Turning to this clone: This likely stems from a read error, as it lies one base from a far larger clone. The same CDR3 is also encoded by other DNA sequences in this sample. This chain links TRBV5-1 with TRBJ1-1; 7 bases align to TRBD1. CDR1 and CDR2 from the germline V gene are SGHRS and YFSETQ. There are 19 residues in the CDR3. The CDR3 nucleotides read TGCGCCAGCAGCTTGGACGCTAGGACAGGTGCTTTCATGAACACTGAAGCGTTCTTT. As protein: CASSLDARTGAFMNTEAFF.

This chain joins TRBV4-2 and TRBJ2-7; a weak D match, TRBD1 (7 bases). CDR1 is LGHNA and CDR2 is YNFKEQ in the germline V gene. V lost 2 bases and J 4 bases, leaving 18 bases between the germline ends. CDR3 size: 16 residues. In DNA, the CDR3 is TGTGCCAGCAGCCAATCCCAGGCCAGGGGGGAGTACGAGCAGTACTTC. Its protein product is CASSQSQARGEYEQYF.

The rearrangement links TRBV5-6 to TRBJ2-7; D possibly corresponds to TRBD1 (6 bases). The germline V and J ends were trimmed by 3 bases and 6 bases, with 10 bases remaining between them. Germline V gene data show CDR1 as SGHDT and CDR2 as YYEEEE. The CDR3 totals 12 residues. The CDR3: CASSSRRGEQYF. DNA of the CDR3: TGTGCCAGCAGCTCACGCAGGGGCGAGCAGTACTTC.

The gene calls are TRBV2 and TRBJ1-2; D ambiguous. The CDR3 contains 14 residues. V lost 1 base, J lost 4 bases, and 10 bases lay in between. Germline lookup yields CDR1 SNHLY and CDR2 FYNNEI. The CDR3 bases are TGTGCCAGCAGTGAAGGCAACACGCTCTATGGCTACACCTTC. Its protein is CASSEGNTLYGYTF.

This clone was observed a handful of times. The J gene is TRBJ2-5, the V gene TRBV5-4; 11 bases are a match to TRBD1. The CDR3 is 14 amino acids. Germline CDR1 reads SGHNT; CDR2 reads YYREEE (reference sequence). Trimming took 2 bases from V and 7 from J; bases not matched to a gene: 4. CDR3 bases: TGTGCCAGCAGCTTAGGGACAGGGGGGGGGACCCAGTACTTC. This sequence encodes CASSLGTGGGTQYF.

The chain joins TRBV19 to TRBJ2-7; no definite D call. This CDR3 is 14 amino acids long. Trimming removed 3 bases from V and 6 bases from J, with 15 bases in between. CDR1 and CDR2 from the germline V gene are LNHDA and SQIVND (reference sequence). This chain's CDR3 is CASSMGQKSGEQYF. The CDR3 bases are TGTGCCAGTAGTATGGGTCAGAAGAGTGGCGAGCAGTACTTC.

CDR3 amino acids: CASSLAGDSGANVLTF. CDR3 DNA: TGTGCCAGCAGCTTGGCGGGGGACTCTGGGGCCAACGTCCTGACTTTC. The rearrangement links TRBV5-5 to TRBJ2-6; weak D call: TRBD2 (6 bases). The length of the CDR3 is 16 residues. V was clipped by 0 bases and J by 0 bases, with 7 bases between them. CDR1 is SGHKS and CDR2 is YYEKEE in the germline V gene (reference sequence).

The V and J genes are TRBV7-9 and TRBJ2-7; no definite D call. The CDR3 covers 12 residues. Between the trimmed V and J ends, which lost 1 base and 2 bases, there was a span of 3 bases. Germline CDR1 SEHNR, CDR2 FQNEAQ (reference sequence). The CDR3 protein is CASSLETYEQYF. CDR3 coding DNA: TGTGCCAGCAGCTTAGAAACCTACGAGCAGTACTTC. Complete variable domain (other parts from reference TRBV7-9 and TRBJ2-7): DTGVSQNPRHKITKRGQNVTFRCDPISEHNRLYWYRQTLGQGPEFLTYFQNEAQLEKSRLLSDRFSAERPKGSFSTLEIQRTEQGDSAMYLCASSLETYEQYFGPGTRLTVT.

V gene TRBV18 combines with J gene TRBJ1-1; perhaps TRBD1 as D (5 bases). The V end was cut by 3 bases, the J end by 6 bases, with 17 bases between. The CDR3 contains 15 residues. Germline CDR1 is KGHSH and CDR2 is LQKENI. The CDR3 spells CASSPLSGAGAEAFF. The CDR3 nucleotides read TGTGCCAGCTCACCCCTCTCGGGCGCGGGGGCTGAAGCTTTCTTT.

This sequence joins TRBV5-1 and TRBJ2-5; D call uncertain. The CDR3 totals 14 residues. CDR1 and CDR2 from the germline V gene are SGHRS and YFSETQ. V lost 4 bases, J lost 1 base, and 11 bases lay in between. This CDR3 reads CASSPFLTQETQYF. The DNA of the CDR3 is TGCGCCAGCAGCCCGTTTCTAACCCAAGAGACCCAGTACTTC. Variable domain in full (rest from reference TRBV5-1 and TRBJ2-5): KAGVTQTPRYLIKTRGQQVTLSCSPISGHRSVSWYQQTPGQGLQFLFEYFSETQRNKGNFPGRFSGRQFSNSRSEMNVSTLELGDSALYLCASSPFLTQETQYFGPGTRLLVL.

This clone occurred many times. The chain joins TRBV20-1 to TRBJ2-7; D gene ambiguous. Germline V CDR1 and CDR2: DFQATT, SNEGSKA (reference sequence). This CDR3 has 11 residues. Trimming shortened V by 3 bases and J by 3 bases, and 6 bases separated the two germline ends. Here the CDR3 DNA reads TGCAGTGCTAGTGTCAACTACGAGCAGTACTTC. It translates to CSASVNYEQYF.

The chain links TRBV19 to TRBJ1-1; the match to TRBD1 covers 10 bases. Germline assignment: CDR1 LNHDA and CDR2 SQIVND (reference sequence). This CDR3 has 14 residues. J was trimmed by 7 bases and V by 2 bases; bases with no gene match: 4. CDR3 DNA: TGTGCCAGTAGTATAAACCGGGACAGGGGTGAAGCTTTCTTT. It is translated as CASSINRDRGEAFF.

This chain uses TRBV28 with TRBJ1-5; D gene unclear. Germline-derived CDR1 and CDR2 are MDHEN and SYDVKM. The V end lost 5 bases, the J end lost 6 bases, and 5 bases lay between the germline ends. The CDR3 is 11 amino acids. DNA of the CDR3: TGTGCCAGCAGTGTCAGTCAGCCCCAGCATTTT. This sequence encodes CASSVSQPQHF.

This chain connects TRBV19 to TRBJ1-1; no reliable D call. CDR1 LNHDA and CDR2 SQIVND come from the germline V gene (reference sequence). The V end lost 5 bases, the J end lost 4 bases, and 14 bases lay between the germline ends. This CDR3 has 14 amino acids. The CDR3 nucleotides read TGTGCCAGTAGTGTGACCGGGTGGGTCACTGAAGCTTTCTTT. The encoded protein is CASSVTGWVTEAFF.

Worth noting for this clone: A far larger clone is one nucleotide away, so this likely arose from a read error. V gene TRBV5-6 combines with J gene TRBJ1-1; D not resolved. CDR1 and CDR2 (germline): SGHDT, YYEEEE. The CDR3 spans 16 residues. V lost 3 bases to trimming and J lost 3 bases, with 18 bases between them. CDR3 residues: CASSSPSDLKDTEAFF. DNA of the CDR3: TGTGCCAGCAGCTCCCCGAGCGACCTAAAAGACACTGAAGCTTTCTTT.

V is TRBV2 and J is TRBJ1-4; D unresolved. Germline CDR1 reads SNHLY; CDR2 reads FYNNEI. Trimming removed 4 bases from V and 7 bases from J, with 10 bases in between. This CDR3 is built from 13 residues. The CDR3 is CASSGRDREKLFF. CDR3 nucleotides: TGTGCCAGCAGTGGTAGGGATCGTGAAAAACTGTTTTTT.

The chain links TRBV18 to TRBJ1-1; D unclear. CDR1 is KGHSH, CDR2 LQKENI, per germline. CDR3 length equals 16 residues. Trimming pared 1 base from V and 0 bases from J, leaving 12 bases between. CDR3 residues: CASSPLTVGLNTEAFF. CDR3 in DNA: TGTGCCAGCTCACCACTCACGGTAGGATTGAACACTGAAGCTTTCTTT.